What follows is one TCR beta chain and its context. Its antigen remains undetermined. The cohort was made up of 666 healthy bone marrow donors. At the time of sampling, every cohort member was nominally healthy, though immune exposures that went unrecorded were likely present. The donor was CMV seropositive and belonged to the group of 250 to 350 seropositive cohort members. A peripheral blood sample was provided by each donor, and peripheral blood mononuclear cells were used for TCR beta sequencing. The Qiagen DNeasy Blood Extraction Kit was used to extract genomic DNA from the blood cell samples. V is clipped by 11 bases and J by 3 bases, and the sequence between their germline boundaries is 16 bases long. CDR1 and CDR2 (ENHRY, SYGVKD) derive from the germline V gene. From the cysteine through the phenylalanine, the CDR3 covers 13 amino acids. Only the CDR3 portion is preserved as DNA: 39 bases, with reading frame beginning at the first base.

The data were obtained in a study of cytomegalovirus exposure and HLA in healthy donors (dated by TCRdb to about 2017). For the study in its entirety: An earlier analysis of some 500 of the donors reported 250 to 300 Gb of sequence data and 117 million unique TCR beta sequences from about 200 million T cells. An early release that covered some 640 HLA-typed donors contained about 290 gigabases of sequencing data and around 85 million unique TCR sequences. The genetic ancestry cluster associated with self-reported Caucasian donors included approximately 85% of the approximately 400 genotyped donors. The study aimed to test whether signatures of past pathogen exposure could be identified by cataloging public T cell receptors. The T cell repertoires of some 700 subjects were profiled by immunosequencing and related to cytomegalovirus serostatus. Along with the 666-subject first cohort, a separate validation cohort of over 90 different subjects was used. The study combined high-throughput TCR immunosequencing, statistical association of individual TCRs with disease status, and machine learning to predict cytomegalovirus infection status. In a later analysis, previously published TCR beta repertoires from 500 to 750 donors were re-analyzed and high-resolution HLA genotyping was added so that TCR occurrence patterns could be studied. The later analysis used no new phenotypic data to find candidate immune exposures, relying instead on TCR beta sequences and their occurrence across donors. An earlier analysis of approximately 630 of the donors applied high-throughput TCR beta sequencing to assess whether each TCR beta V gene segment acted as functional or pseudogenic. Donor age, sex, ethnicity and CMV serostatus were compiled together with the repertoire data. In a later genetic analysis, genome-wide SNP genotypes for about 55% of the roughly 670 donors were used, and that subset was treated as a discovery cohort. All discovery cohort repertoires had been generated using a single sequencing platform. Both class I and class II loci were covered by HLA typing, at four-digit resolution. Typing coverage differed by locus: A, B, C, DRB1 and DQB1 were typed in roughly 620-640 donors, DQA1 in approximately 520, DPA1 in nearly 610, and DPB1 in 400 to 490. Because of strong linkage in the cohort, five DR-DQ haplotypes were treated as single units for association and clustering. Across some 400 genotyped donors of the cohort, an average of 235,054 unique TCR beta nucleotide sequences per donor were sequenced, and 15% to 20% of those sequences were non-productive. Results and caveats for the whole study, not just this receptor: Broadly in line with IMGT annotations, most TCR beta V segments showed up in productive rearrangements about 87% or about 30% of the time in an earlier analysis of around 600 of the donors. Because the 87-base-pair reads could not distinguish some IMGT-functional V segments, including TRBV6-2 and TRBV6-3, those segments were excluded. At a false discovery rate of 0.05, a later analysis linked under 20,000 TCR beta sequences to specific HLA alleles. A later analysis found that TCR association rates varied across HLA loci, with DRB1 alleles showing the most associated TCRs and HLA-C alleles the fewest. Because counts were too low, more than 15 rarely observed V segments, including chromosome 9 orphons, were excluded from the earlier analysis of 587 of the donors. A later analysis found that HLA-associated TCR beta chains were more clonally expanded and had lower generation probabilities than equally common non-associated chains. For the cohort, immune exposure information was limited to CMV serostatus. A later analysis reported that several top co-occurrence clusters appeared linked to parvovirus B19, influenza, CMV and Epstein-Barr virus. Assigning TCR associations to individual alleles was difficult when HLA alleles, especially DR and DQ, strongly co-occurred. Compared with the 666-donor mean, donors in an Asian-associated ancestry cluster had fewer N-insertions in productive TCRs, according to a later genetic analysis. HLA typing was unavailable for some donors at each locus, so association tests used only the typed subset. The presence/absence analyses assumed that sequencing depth was roughly uniform across donors, and that assumption may not be true. In a later analysis, most CMV-associated TCR beta chains were found to appear HLA-restricted, with HLA associations seemingly driven largely by CMV exposure. The authors suggested that the approach could potentially be generalized to other disease states and immunological phenotypes. Correlated functional status among segregating V segments might be attributable to linkage disequilibrium, but an unknown experimental factor could not be ruled out. Most TCR sequences were observed very rarely across donors, whereas some public TCRs were present in many individuals. A cluster of highly shared sequence variants was judged likely to be a technical artifact of the sequencing pipeline. The study listed over 150 TCR beta chains as associated with cytomegalovirus. Only TCR beta chains were sequenced in this cohort, and the absence of alpha or paired-chain data limited detectable features. Three of the identified cytomegalovirus-associated TCR beta chains were confirmed in vitro to be specific for cytomegalovirus antigens. The classifier was reported to diagnose cytomegalovirus status with high specificity and sensitivity in both the original cohort and the validation cohort. A further reported finding was that TCR beta sequences accurately predicted the HLA-A and HLA-B alleles for most subjects in the first cohort. V-gene and J-gene trimming of TCR beta chains was associated with a missense DCLRE1C variant in a later genetic analysis, and the association was replicated in an independent cohort.

The library was generated by the immunoSEQ multiplex PCR assay. For the multiplex PCR, a mixture combining 60 forward primers for TCR Vbeta segments and 13 reverse primers for TCR Jbeta segments was used. The CDR3 region of rearranged TCR beta genes was amplified from genomic DNA by a multiplex PCR assay. Amplified TCR beta libraries were sequenced as 87-base-pair reads on the Illumina HiSeq System. In the paper's pipeline: A later analysis tallied roughly 76 million unique TCR beta chains across the 660 or so repertoires, and approximately 11 million of those chains were shared by two or more donors. A nearest-neighbor algorithm error-corrected the raw reads and collapsed the reads into unique sequences, merging closely related sequences to remove PCR and sequencing errors. Alignment of CDR3 sequences to IMGT reference sequences was used to assign V, D and J gene segments. For a sequence to be retained, a match of at least six nucleotides to both a V gene segment and a J gene segment was required. Rearrangements were called productive when the CDR3 lacked stop codons and stayed in frame with V and J; all others were non-productive. CDR3 was defined by IMGT convention, running from the second conserved V-encoded cysteine to the conserved J-encoded phenylalanine. In an earlier analysis of some 550 of the donors, sequences lacking an unambiguous match to a single V gene segment were excluded. An earlier analysis of 587 of the donors called V segments functional above 56.7% productive rearrangements and segregating when the between-donor standard deviation exceeded 5%. A statistical classification framework was developed to diagnose cytomegalovirus status using the catalog of TCR beta chain sequences. A later analysis assigned V and J genes by comparing TCR nucleotide sequences with IMGT/GENE-DB human TR gene sequences. A later analysis assigned CDR3 sequences and most-parsimonious VDJ recombination scenarios with the TCRdist pipeline. In a later analysis, each TCR beta chain was defined by its CDR3 amino acid sequence together with its V-gene family, and reads lacking a unique V-gene family were excluded. To address suspected cross-contamination and a sequencing artifact, a later analysis removed some 620 highly shared, low-generation-probability nucleotide sequences. For each public chain, a later analysis derived a clonal expansion index from normalized ranks of inferred template counts within each repertoire. In a later analysis, generation probabilities were computed using a VDJ recombination model fitted to out-of-frame rearrangements, and the results were checked against IGoR. In a later analysis, hypergeometric tests were used to score TCR-TCR, TCR-HLA and TCR-CMV co-occurrence, with a repertoire-size bias correction applied to TCR pairs. False discovery rates were estimated in a later analysis by permuting HLA or CMV assignments 20 times. A later analysis grouped co-occurring TCRs with DBSCAN, adding TCRdist sequence similarity when clustering within HLA-allele-positive subsets. Co-occurrence clustering excluded repertoires with fewer than 30,000 or more than 120,000 public chains, plus five with anomalous nucleotide sharing. Sourced from immuneACCESS, this table was stored by TCRdb with only in-frame sequences that have V and J called. A share of the clones is absent; for the studies checked, an unresolved V gene accounts for under half, and the remainder has no known explanation. V, J and clone size are taken as reported in that table, and D and trimming were inferred from the DNA itself. The sample's table lists a count of 75,000 to 95,000 clones. The ten largest clones represent approximately 5.7% of the sample.

The V and J segments used are TRBV10-3 and TRBJ2-5; TRBD1 could be the D gene, as 6 bases match. This receptor was identified in a girl aged 10-17 years in good health and CMV-seropositive. The sample comprised PBMCs. The CDR3 protein: CAPLRGGEETQYF. Here is the DNA: TGTGCCCCCCTAAGAGGGGGTGAAGAGACCCAGTACTTC.